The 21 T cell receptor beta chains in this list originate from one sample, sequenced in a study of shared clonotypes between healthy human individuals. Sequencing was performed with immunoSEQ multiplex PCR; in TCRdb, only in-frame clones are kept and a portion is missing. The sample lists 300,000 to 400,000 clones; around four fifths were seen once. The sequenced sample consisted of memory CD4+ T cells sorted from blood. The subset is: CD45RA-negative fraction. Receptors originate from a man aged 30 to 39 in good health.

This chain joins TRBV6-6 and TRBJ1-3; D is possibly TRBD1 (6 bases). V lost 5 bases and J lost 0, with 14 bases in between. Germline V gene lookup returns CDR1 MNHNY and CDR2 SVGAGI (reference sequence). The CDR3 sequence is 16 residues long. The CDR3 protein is CASSPDRIFSGNTIYF. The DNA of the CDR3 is TGTGCCAGCAGTCCAGACAGGATTTTCTCTGGAAACACCATATATTTT.

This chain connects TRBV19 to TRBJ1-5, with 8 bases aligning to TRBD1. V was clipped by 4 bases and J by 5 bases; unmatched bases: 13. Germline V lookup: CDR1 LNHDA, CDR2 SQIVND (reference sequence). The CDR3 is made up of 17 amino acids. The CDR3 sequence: CASSTKYRGAVHQPQHF. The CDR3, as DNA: TGTGCCAGTAGTACTAAATACAGGGGGGCAGTACATCAGCCCCAGCATTTT.

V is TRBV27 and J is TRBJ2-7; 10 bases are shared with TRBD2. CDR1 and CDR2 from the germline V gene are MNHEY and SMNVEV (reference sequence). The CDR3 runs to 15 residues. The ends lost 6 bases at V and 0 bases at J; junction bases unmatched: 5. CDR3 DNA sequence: TGTGCCAGCAGACGAGGACTAGCGGACTCCTACGAGCAGTACTTC. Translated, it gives CASRRGLADSYEQYF.

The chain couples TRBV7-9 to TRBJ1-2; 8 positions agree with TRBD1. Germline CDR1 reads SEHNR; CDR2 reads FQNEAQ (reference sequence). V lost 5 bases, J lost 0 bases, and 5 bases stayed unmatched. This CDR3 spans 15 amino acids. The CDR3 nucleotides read TGTGCCAGCAGCCTCGGACAGGGTTCTAACTATGGCTACACCTTC. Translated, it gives CASSLGQGSNYGYTF. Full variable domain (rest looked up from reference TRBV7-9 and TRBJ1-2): DTGVSQNPRHKITKRGQNVTFRCDPISEHNRLYWYRQTLGQGPEFLTYFQNEAQLEKSRLLSDRFSAERPKGSFSTLEIQRTEQGDSAMYLCASSLGQGSNYGYTFGSGTRLTVV.

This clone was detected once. The CDR3 spells CAIRGLGSGKDEQFF. The CDR3 DNA reads TGTGCCATCAGGGGGCTGGGTAGCGGGAAGGATGAGCAGTTCTTC. This chain connects TRBV10-3 to TRBJ2-1; 8 positions match TRBD2. Germline V lookup: CDR1 ENHRY, CDR2 SYGVKD. The CDR3 is made up of 15 amino acids. The trim removed 6 bases at V and 8 bases at J, leaving 12 bases unmatched.

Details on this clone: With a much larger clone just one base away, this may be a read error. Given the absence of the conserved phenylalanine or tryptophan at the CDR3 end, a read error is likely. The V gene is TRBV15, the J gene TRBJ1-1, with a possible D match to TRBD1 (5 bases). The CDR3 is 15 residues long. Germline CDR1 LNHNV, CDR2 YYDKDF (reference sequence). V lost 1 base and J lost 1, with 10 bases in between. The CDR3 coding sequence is TGTGCCACCAGCAGAGGTGGGCAGGGGAACACTGAAGCTTTCCTT. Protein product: CATSRGGQGNTEAFL.

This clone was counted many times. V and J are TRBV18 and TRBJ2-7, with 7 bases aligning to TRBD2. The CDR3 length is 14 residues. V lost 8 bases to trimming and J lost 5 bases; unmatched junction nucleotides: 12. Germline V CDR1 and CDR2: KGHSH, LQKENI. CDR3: CASLRQSREDEQYF. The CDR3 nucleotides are TGTGCCAGCCTCAGACAGTCTCGGGAGGACGAGCAGTACTTC.

The DNA of the CDR3 is TGCGCCAGCAGCTTGGTGGGTCAACAAGAGACCCAGTACTTC. Its translation is CASSLVGQQETQYF. This rearrangement joins TRBV5-1 to TRBJ2-5; D unclear. V was trimmed by 0 bases and J by 2 bases, leaving 8 bases between them. This CDR3 has 14 residues. Germline CDR1 reads SGHRS; CDR2 reads YFSETQ.

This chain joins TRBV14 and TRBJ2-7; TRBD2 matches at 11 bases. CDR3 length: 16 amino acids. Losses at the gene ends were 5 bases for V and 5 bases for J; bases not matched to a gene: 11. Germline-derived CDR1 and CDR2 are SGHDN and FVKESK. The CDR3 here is CASSLIAGGPLDEQYF. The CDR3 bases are TGTGCCAGCAGCTTAATAGCGGGAGGGCCCCTTGACGAGCAGTACTTC.

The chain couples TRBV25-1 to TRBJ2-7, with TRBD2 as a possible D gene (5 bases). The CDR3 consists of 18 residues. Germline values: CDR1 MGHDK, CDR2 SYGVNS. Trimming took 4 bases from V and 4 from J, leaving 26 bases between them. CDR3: CASSGGAAGRSSRYEQYF. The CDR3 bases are TGTGCCAGCAGTGGGGGAGCGGCAGGCAGATCTAGCAGGTACGAGCAGTACTTC.

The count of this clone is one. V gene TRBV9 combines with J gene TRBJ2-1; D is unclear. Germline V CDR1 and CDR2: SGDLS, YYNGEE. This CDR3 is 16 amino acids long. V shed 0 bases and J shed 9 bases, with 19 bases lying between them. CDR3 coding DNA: TGTGCCAGCAGCGTAGCTTTGAAGGACGTTTGGAGTGAGCAGTTCTTC. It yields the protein CASSVALKDVWSEQFF.

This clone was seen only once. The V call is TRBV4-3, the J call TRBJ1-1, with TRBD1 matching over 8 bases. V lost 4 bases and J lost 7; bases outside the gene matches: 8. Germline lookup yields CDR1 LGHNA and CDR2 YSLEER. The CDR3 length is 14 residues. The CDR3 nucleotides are TGCGCCAGCAGCCCCGCGGACAGGGTTAGTGAAGCTTTCTTT. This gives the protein CASSPADRVSEAFF.

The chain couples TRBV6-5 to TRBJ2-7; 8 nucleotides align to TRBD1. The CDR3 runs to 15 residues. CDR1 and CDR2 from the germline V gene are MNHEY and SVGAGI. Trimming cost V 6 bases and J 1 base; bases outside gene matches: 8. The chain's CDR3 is CASSYGQGRSYEQYF. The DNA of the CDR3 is TGTGCCAGCAGCTACGGACAGGGAAGGTCCTACGAGCAGTACTTC.

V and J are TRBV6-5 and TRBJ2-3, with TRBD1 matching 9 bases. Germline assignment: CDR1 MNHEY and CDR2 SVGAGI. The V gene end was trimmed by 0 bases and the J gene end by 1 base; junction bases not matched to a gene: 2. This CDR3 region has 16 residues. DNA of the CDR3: TGTGCCAGCAGTTACTCGAGGGACAGGGGCACAGATACGCAGTATTTT. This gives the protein CASSYSRDRGTDTQYF.

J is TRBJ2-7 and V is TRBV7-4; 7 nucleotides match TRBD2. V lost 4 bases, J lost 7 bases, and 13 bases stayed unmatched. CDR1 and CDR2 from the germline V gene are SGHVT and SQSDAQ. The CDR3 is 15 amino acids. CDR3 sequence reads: CASSSRTRDFWEQYF. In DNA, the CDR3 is TGTGCCAGCAGCTCCCGGACTAGGGACTTTTGGGAGCAGTACTTC.

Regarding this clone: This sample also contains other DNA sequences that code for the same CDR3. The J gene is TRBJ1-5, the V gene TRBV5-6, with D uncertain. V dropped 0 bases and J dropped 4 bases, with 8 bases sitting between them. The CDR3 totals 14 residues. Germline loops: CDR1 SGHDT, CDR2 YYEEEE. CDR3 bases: TGTGCCAGCAGCTTGGGGCAGACTAATCAGCCCCAGCATTTT. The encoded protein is CASSLGQTNQPQHF.

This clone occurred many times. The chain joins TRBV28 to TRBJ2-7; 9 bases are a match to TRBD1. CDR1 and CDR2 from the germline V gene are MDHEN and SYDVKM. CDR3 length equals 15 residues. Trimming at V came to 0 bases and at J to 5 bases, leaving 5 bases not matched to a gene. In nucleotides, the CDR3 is TGTGCCAGCAGTTTATGGGGGACAGGGTTCGACGAGCAGTACTTC. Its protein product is CASSLWGTGFDEQYF.

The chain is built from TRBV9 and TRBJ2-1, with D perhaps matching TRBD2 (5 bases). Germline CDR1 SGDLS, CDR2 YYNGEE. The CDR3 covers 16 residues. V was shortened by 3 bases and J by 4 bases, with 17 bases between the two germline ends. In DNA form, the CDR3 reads TGTGCCAGCAGCGCAATTGGGCAGAGCGGATACAATGAGCAGTTCTTC. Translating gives CASSAIGQSGYNEQFF.

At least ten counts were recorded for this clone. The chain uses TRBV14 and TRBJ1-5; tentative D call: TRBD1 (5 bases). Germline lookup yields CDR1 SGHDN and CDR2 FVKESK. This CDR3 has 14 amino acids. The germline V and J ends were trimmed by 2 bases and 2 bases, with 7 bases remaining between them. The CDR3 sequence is CASSQPGRNQPQHF. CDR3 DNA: TGTGCCAGCAGCCAACCGGGGCGCAATCAGCCCCAGCATTTT.

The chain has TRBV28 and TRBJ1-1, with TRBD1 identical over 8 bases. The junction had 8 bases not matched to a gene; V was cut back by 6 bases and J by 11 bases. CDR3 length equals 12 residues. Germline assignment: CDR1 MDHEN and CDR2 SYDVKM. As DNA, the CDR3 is TGTGCCAGCAGCCTGACAGGGGTGTTCGCTTTCTTT. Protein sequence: CASSLTGVFAFF.

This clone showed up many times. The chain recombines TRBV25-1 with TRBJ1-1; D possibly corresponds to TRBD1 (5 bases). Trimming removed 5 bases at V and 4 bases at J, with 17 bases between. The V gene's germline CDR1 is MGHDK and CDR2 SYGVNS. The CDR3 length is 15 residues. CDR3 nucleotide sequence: TGTGCCAGCAGTTTCTTGCAGGGTGCTGGCACTGAAGCTTTCTTT. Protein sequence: CASSFLQGAGTEAFF. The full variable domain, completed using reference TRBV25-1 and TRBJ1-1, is EADIYQTPRYLVIGTGKKITLECSQTMGHDKMYWYQQDPGMELHLIHYSYGVNSTEKGDLSSESTVSRIRTEHFPLTLESARPSHTSQYLCASSFLQGAGTEAFFGQGTRLTVV.